These T cell receptor beta chains were read from a single sample in a study of blood T cell repertoires in COVID-19. Method: immunoSEQ multiplex PCR; TCRdb's copy keeps in-frame clones and lacks some. The repertoire has about 220,000 clones, about 87% of them found once; the top ten carry approximately 2.7%. The sequencing input was PBMCs or T cells enriched from blood (not recorded which). All receptors derive from a woman in her twenties or thirties who had recovered from COVID-19. Both conserved end residues are part of each CDR3. The order of the fields is V gene, D gene, J gene, clone size, CDR3 DNA, CDR3 protein. The D gene is left open where the match is weak. Some rows have no size entry. The others give once, few or many, or a class for an expanded clone.

v_gene: TRBV15; d_gene: -; j_gene: TRBJ2-3; abundance: -; CDR3nt: TGTGCCACCAGCAGAGGGGTAGGGGAAGTTTCGGTTACGCAGTATTTT; CDR3aa: CATSRGVGEVSVTQYF
v_gene: TRBV7-2; d_gene: -; j_gene: TRBJ2-2; abundance: -; CDR3nt: TGTGCCAGCAGCTACCAAGGTGGGGGGACCGGGGAGCTGTTTTTT; CDR3aa: CASSYQGGGTGELFF
v_gene: TRBV4-3; d_gene: -; j_gene: TRBJ1-2; abundance: -; CDR3nt: TGCGCCAGCAGCCAAGATACTTACAGAGATCGCTATGGCTACACCTTC; CDR3aa: CASSQDTYRDRYGYTF
v_gene: TRBV6-5; d_gene: -; j_gene: TRBJ1-5; abundance: once; CDR3nt: TGTGCCAGCAGTCTACGCGACAGCGGCAATCAGCCCCAGCATTTT; CDR3aa: CASSLRDSGNQPQHF
v_gene: TRBV5-4; d_gene: -; j_gene: TRBJ1-1; abundance: few; CDR3nt: TGTGCCAGCAGCTTTCGGGGTACAGAAGCTTTCTTT; CDR3aa: CASSFRGTEAFF
v_gene: TRBV25-1; d_gene: -; j_gene: TRBJ1-1; abundance: -; CDR3nt: TGTGCCAGCAGTGAATTAGTCGGGAGGAACACTGAAGCTTTCTTT; CDR3aa: CASSELVGRNTEAFF
v_gene: TRBV6-2/TRBV6-3; d_gene: -; j_gene: TRBJ1-6; abundance: -; CDR3nt: TGTGCCAGCAGTTCTAGGGGGAGCTCCTATAATTCACCCCTCCACTTT; CDR3aa: CASSSRGSSYNSPLHF
v_gene: TRBV9; d_gene: -; j_gene: TRBJ2-4; abundance: -; CDR3nt: TGTGCCAGCAGCCTAGGGGTGGAGGGCAACATTCAGTACTTC; CDR3aa: CASSLGVEGNIQYF
v_gene: TRBV10-3; d_gene: TRBD1; j_gene: TRBJ1-2; abundance: once; CDR3nt: TGTGCCATCAGCCCGGGACAGAGGAGCGGTGGCTACACCTTC; CDR3aa: CAISPGQRSGGYTF
v_gene: TRBV4-3; d_gene: TRBD1; j_gene: TRBJ1-2; abundance: -; CDR3nt: TGCGCCAGCAGCCAAGACAGGGGGCGCCGGGGCTACACCTTC; CDR3aa: CASSQDRGRRGYTF
v_gene: TRBV29-1; d_gene: TRBD1; j_gene: TRBJ1-6; abundance: -; CDR3nt: TGCAGCGTGCGGACAGGGGACTCACCCCTCCACTTT; CDR3aa: CSVRTGDSPLHF
v_gene: TRBV2; d_gene: -; j_gene: TRBJ1-1; abundance: -; CDR3nt: TGTGCCAGCAGCCGCAACAGTGGTGCAACTGAAGCTTTCTTT; CDR3aa: CASSRNSGATEAFF
v_gene: TRBV7-9; d_gene: TRBD1; j_gene: TRBJ2-5; abundance: -; CDR3nt: TGTGCCAGCAGCCAACACCGGGACAGGGTGATGGAGACCCAGTACTTC; CDR3aa: CASSQHRDRVMETQYF
v_gene: TRBV5-1; d_gene: -; j_gene: TRBJ1-2; abundance: -; CDR3nt: TGCGCCAGCAGCTCCGGGGAAGCTAACTATGGCTACACCTTC; CDR3aa: CASSSGEANYGYTF
v_gene: TRBV5-8; d_gene: TRBD1; j_gene: TRBJ2-3; abundance: -; CDR3nt: TGTGCCAGCAGTACACGGCAGGGGGCCAGGGTCACAGATACGCAGTATTTT; CDR3aa: CASSTRQGARVTDTQYF
v_gene: TRBV5-1; d_gene: -; j_gene: TRBJ2-2; abundance: -; CDR3nt: TGCGCCAGCAGCTTGGAAGGGGGGGTAAACACCGGGGAGCTGTTTTTT; CDR3aa: CASSLEGGVNTGELFF
v_gene: TRBV4-3; d_gene: -; j_gene: TRBJ2-7; abundance: -; CDR3nt: TGCGCCAGCAGCCAGGCCCTTAGCGACTACGAGCAGTACTTC; CDR3aa: CASSQALSDYEQYF
v_gene: TRBV18; d_gene: TRBD2; j_gene: TRBJ2-7; abundance: few; CDR3nt: TGTGCCAGCTCACCAGGGCTAGCGGGTACCTACGAGCAGTACTTC; CDR3aa: CASSPGLAGTYEQYF
v_gene: TRBV4-3; d_gene: -; j_gene: TRBJ1-1; abundance: -; CDR3nt: TGCGCCAGCAGCCAAGATCCGCCAGGGCTCGACATGAACACTGAAGCTTTCTTT; CDR3aa: CASSQDPPGLDMNTEAFF
v_gene: TRBV15; d_gene: -; j_gene: TRBJ1-1; abundance: -; CDR3nt: TGTGCCACCAGCAAATCAGGGGTTGAAGCTTTCTTT; CDR3aa: CATSKSGVEAFF
v_gene: TRBV27; d_gene: TRBD1; j_gene: TRBJ1-1; abundance: -; CDR3nt: TGTGCCAGCAGCCCGTGGGACAGGGGGCAAACTGAAGCTTTCTTT; CDR3aa: CASSPWDRGQTEAFF
v_gene: TRBV25-1; d_gene: -; j_gene: TRBJ1-6; abundance: -; CDR3nt: TGTGCCAGCAGTGCCCCACGGGGAGAGGAAGCTTGGAATTCACCCCTCCACTTT; CDR3aa: CASSAPRGEEAWNSPLHF
v_gene: TRBV7-2; d_gene: TRBD2; j_gene: TRBJ2-5; abundance: -; CDR3nt: TGTGCCGGCGGGACTAGCGGGGGAGAGACCCAGTACTTC; CDR3aa: CAGGTSGGETQYF
v_gene: TRBV5-4; d_gene: TRBD2; j_gene: TRBJ2-1; abundance: -; CDR3nt: TGTGCCAGCAGCCTGACTAGCGGGGGCAATGAGCAGTTCTTC; CDR3aa: CASSLTSGGNEQFF
v_gene: TRBV5-6; d_gene: TRBD1; j_gene: TRBJ2-7; abundance: -; CDR3nt: TGTGCCAGCAGCGGACAGGCAGGCTACGAGCAGTACTTC; CDR3aa: CASSGQAGYEQYF
v_gene: TRBV25-1; d_gene: TRBD1; j_gene: TRBJ2-7; abundance: once; CDR3nt: TGTGCCAGCAGGGGAACAGGGGACGGGGACGAGCAGTACTTC; CDR3aa: CASRGTGDGDEQYF
v_gene: TRBV6-2/TRBV6-3; d_gene: -; j_gene: TRBJ2-1; abundance: -; CDR3nt: TGTGCCAGCAGTTTCGGGGGGCTATACAATGAGCAGTTCTTC; CDR3aa: CASSFGGLYNEQFF
v_gene: TRBV19; d_gene: TRBD1; j_gene: TRBJ2-7; abundance: -; CDR3nt: TGTGCCAGTAGTCCACAGGGGGCAGAGTACGAGCAGTACTTC; CDR3aa: CASSPQGAEYEQYF
v_gene: TRBV13; d_gene: -; j_gene: TRBJ1-1; abundance: -; CDR3nt: TGTGCCAGCAGCTTTCGGAGTTATAACACTGAAGCTTTCTTT; CDR3aa: CASSFRSYNTEAFF
v_gene: TRBV7-2; d_gene: TRBD2; j_gene: TRBJ2-5; abundance: once; CDR3nt: TGTGCCAGCAGCTTAAACGGCGGGGGGGCTTTGTCTAGAGAGACCCAGTACTTC; CDR3aa: CASSLNGGGALSRETQYF
v_gene: TRBV10-1; d_gene: TRBD1; j_gene: TRBJ2-1; abundance: -; CDR3nt: TGCGCCAGCAGTGAGTCGTTCGCCTTTGGACAGGCTATTTACAATGAGCAGTTCTTC; CDR3aa: CASSESFAFGQAIYNEQFF
v_gene: TRBV14; d_gene: -; j_gene: TRBJ1-4; abundance: -; CDR3nt: TGTGCCAGCAGCCAACAGGGTTATGAAAAACTGTTTTTT; CDR3aa: CASSQQGYEKLFF
v_gene: TRBV6-2/TRBV6-3; d_gene: -; j_gene: TRBJ1-6; abundance: -; CDR3nt: TGTGCCAGCAGCCGGGGGCCAAGGGGCTCCTATAATTCACCCCTCCACTTT; CDR3aa: CASSRGPRGSYNSPLHF
v_gene: TRBV6-5; d_gene: TRBD1; j_gene: TRBJ1-5; abundance: -; CDR3nt: TGTGCCAGCAGCCCGACAGGGGGATTTGGGCAGCCCCAGCATTTT; CDR3aa: CASSPTGGFGQPQHF
v_gene: TRBV11-1; d_gene: -; j_gene: TRBJ2-7; abundance: -; CDR3nt: TGTGCCAGCAGCTTAGCGCGGGGCGAGCAGTACTTC; CDR3aa: CASSLARGEQYF
v_gene: TRBV5-1; d_gene: -; j_gene: TRBJ2-1; abundance: -; CDR3nt: TGCGCCAGCAGCGTGCCTTCAGATGAGCAGTTCTTC; CDR3aa: CASSVPSDEQFF
v_gene: TRBV7-6; d_gene: -; j_gene: TRBJ1-6; abundance: many; CDR3nt: TGTGCCAGCAGCTTAGGCGGCAGGGCTGTAAATTCACCCCTCCACTTT; CDR3aa: CASSLGGRAVNSPLHF
v_gene: TRBV6-1; d_gene: -; j_gene: TRBJ1-5; abundance: -; CDR3nt: TGTGCCACCCGGACGGGAACGAATCAGCCCCAGCATTTT; CDR3aa: CATRTGTNQPQHF
v_gene: TRBV3-1/TRBV3-2; d_gene: TRBD2; j_gene: TRBJ2-3; abundance: -; CDR3nt: TGTGCCAGCAGCCCCCGGGAGGACACAGATACGCAGTATTTT; CDR3aa: CASSPREDTDTQYF
v_gene: TRBV4-2; d_gene: -; j_gene: TRBJ1-3; abundance: -; CDR3nt: TGTGCCAGCAGCCAAGCACAGTTTCTATCTGGAAACACCATATATTTT; CDR3aa: CASSQAQFLSGNTIYF
v_gene: TRBV19; d_gene: -; j_gene: TRBJ2-1; abundance: -; CDR3nt: TGTGCCAGTAGTCTCTACAATGAGCAGTTCTTC; CDR3aa: CASSLYNEQFF
v_gene: TRBV3-1/TRBV3-2; d_gene: TRBD2; j_gene: TRBJ2-3; abundance: -; CDR3nt: TGTGCCAGCAGCCACCGTGAGCGGGGGGACACAGATACGCAGTATTTT; CDR3aa: CASSHRERGDTDTQYF
v_gene: TRBV6-2/TRBV6-3; d_gene: -; j_gene: TRBJ2-2; abundance: -; CDR3nt: TGTGCCAGCAGTTACGCGATCGCCGGGGAGCTGTTTTTT; CDR3aa: CASSYAIAGELFF
v_gene: TRBV6-1; d_gene: -; j_gene: TRBJ1-2; abundance: -; CDR3nt: TGTGCCAGCAGTGAGGTTCGTGGCAACTATGGCTACACCTTC; CDR3aa: CASSEVRGNYGYTF
v_gene: TRBV18; d_gene: -; j_gene: TRBJ1-1; abundance: -; CDR3nt: TGTGCCAGCTCACCACAGGCACAGGGAGTGATTAGCACTGAAGCTTTCTTT; CDR3aa: CASSPQAQGVISTEAFF
v_gene: TRBV6-1; d_gene: TRBD1; j_gene: TRBJ1-1; abundance: -; CDR3nt: TGTGCCAGCAGTGAGGACAGGAAAGCTGAAGCTTTCTTT; CDR3aa: CASSEDRKAEAFF
v_gene: TRBV3-1/TRBV3-2; d_gene: TRBD2; j_gene: TRBJ2-1; abundance: -; CDR3nt: TGTGCCAGCAGCCAAGGCCCCGGGGGGGCAGATGAGCAGTTCTTC; CDR3aa: CASSQGPGGADEQFF
v_gene: TRBV7-9; d_gene: -; j_gene: TRBJ2-1; abundance: -; CDR3nt: TGTGCCAGCAGCGATGACTCAAAGGCTAGGGGTGAGCAGTTCTTC; CDR3aa: CASSDDSKARGEQFF